This TCR beta chain was documented in a study of Tregs in tolerant kidney transplant recipients. Findings and limits, study-wide: Expanding Tregs on activated donor B cells appeared to best identify donor-specific TCRbeta clones. Few patients were studied, so findings need validation in larger groups.

This CDR3 has 13 residues. On this clone: Its specificity is not known.

Sequencing used immunoSEQ multiplex PCR; TCRdb keeps in-frame clones, though not all of them. The table shows around 52,000 clones, with 65% to 85% occurring only once. Specimen: CD4+ T cells from blood. This TCR derives from a human donor in good health. The rearrangement joins TRBV1 to TRBJ2-5; the D segment call TRBD1 is taken from the table without a DNA check. TRBV1 is deemed a pseudogene. The CDR3 region has the DNA TGCACCAGCAGCCCCCAGGTTTCCAAGACCCAGTACTTC. Translated, it gives CTSSPQVSKTQYF.